This entry lists 19 T cell receptor beta chains sequenced from one sample in a study of blood T cell repertoires in COVID-19. Libraries were prepared by immunoSEQ multiplex PCR; TCRdb keeps only in-frame clonotypes and omits some of them. The sample lists about 98,000 clones, 82% occurring once. Sequencing was performed on peripheral blood. These receptors were obtained from a man aged 70-80 years with active or convalescent COVID-19.

This clone was seen a handful of times. V gene TRBV11-2 combines with J gene TRBJ1-1; unclear D gene. The germline gives CDR1 SGHAT, CDR2 FQNNGV. V was pared by 3 bases and J by 5 bases, with 10 bases between. CDR3 length equals 13 residues. This CDR3 is CASSLYQATEAFF. CDR3 in DNA: TGTGCCAGCAGCTTGTATCAGGCAACTGAAGCTTTCTTT.

V is TRBV7-8 and J is TRBJ1-2; 7 bases fit TRBD1. The CDR3 is 13 amino acids. After removal of 4 bases from V and 8 bases from J, the junction contained 7 bases not matched to a gene. CDR1 is SGHVS and CDR2 is FQNEAQ in the germline V gene. CDR3 loop: CASSSTGTSGYTF. As DNA, the CDR3 is TGTGCCAGCAGCTCGACAGGGACTTCGGGCTACACCTTC.

This clone was recorded only once. Other DNA sequences of this sample code for an identical CDR3. In DNA, the CDR3 is TGTGCCAGCAGTGGCGGCTCTGGGGCCAACGTCCTGACTTTC. Its protein is CASSGGSGANVLTF. The chain recombines TRBV2 with TRBJ2-6; D unclear. Per the germline V gene, CDR1 is SNHLY and CDR2 is FYNNEI. The ends were cut back, 4 bases at V and 0 bases at J, with 4 bases in the middle. The CDR3 contains 14 residues. The full variable domain, with the rest looked up from reference TRBV2 and TRBJ2-6, is EPEVTQTPSHQVTQMGQEVILRCVPISNHLYFYWYRQILGQKVEFLVSFYNNEISEKSEIFDDQFSVERPDGSNFTLKIRSTKLEDSAMYFCASSGGSGANVLTFGAGSRLTVL.

Points on this clone: Distinct nucleotide sequences in the sample also encode this CDR3. J is TRBJ1-1 and V is TRBV5-1; D is uncertain. V was cut by 0 bases and J by 1 base, with 7 bases left in between. Per the germline V gene, CDR1 is SGHRS and CDR2 is YFSETQ. The CDR3 length is 14 residues. This chain's CDR3 is CASSLGQENTEAFF. The CDR3 coding sequence is TGCGCCAGCAGCTTGGGACAAGAGAACACTGAAGCTTTCTTT.

In this sample, this clone turned up a few times. The V call is TRBV10-3, the J call TRBJ1-1, with 7 bases aligning to TRBD1. The germline V gene encodes CDR1 ENHRY and CDR2 SYGVKD. This CDR3 has 12 residues. Trimming removed 2 bases from V and 10 bases from J; junction bases left unmatched: 4. The CDR3 loop reads CAISERPGGAFF. DNA for the CDR3: TGTGCCATCAGTGAGCGCCCAGGGGGAGCTTTCTTT.

This sequence joins TRBV5-1 and TRBJ2-5, with TRBD1 matching over 9 bases. The CDR3 totals 15 residues. V gave up 4 bases and J gave up 3 bases; unmatched junction bases: 7. Germline V gene lookup returns CDR1 SGHRS and CDR2 YFSETQ. The CDR3, as DNA: TGCGCCAGCAGCCTAGGGACAGGGAGGGAAGAGACCCAGTACTTC. This codes for CASSLGTGREETQYF.

This clone has just a few counts. This rearrangement joins TRBV7-9 to TRBJ2-5; tentatively, D is TRBD1 (5 bases). The CDR3 extends over 14 amino acids. Germline V gene lookup returns CDR1 SEHNR and CDR2 FQNEAQ (reference sequence). V was clipped by 6 bases and J by 5 bases, with 16 bases between them. The CDR3 region is CASRQGSVKETQYF. Written as DNA, the CDR3 is TGTGCCAGCAGGCAGGGATCAGTTAAGGAGACCCAGTACTTC.

The V and J genes are TRBV19 and TRBJ2-7; D unclear. V gave up 2 bases and J gave up 0 bases, with 11 bases separating them. The germline gives CDR1 LNHDA, CDR2 SQIVND (reference sequence). CDR3 length: 15 residues. CDR3 sequence reads: CASSISNSFSYEQYF. The CDR3 bases are TGTGCCAGTAGTATAAGCAACTCCTTCTCCTACGAGCAGTACTTC. Full variable domain (outside the CDR3, taken from reference TRBV19 and TRBJ2-7): DGGITQSPKYLFRKEGQNVTLSCEQNLNHDAMYWYRQDPGQGLRLIYYSQIVNDFQKGDIAEGYSVSREKKESFPLTVTSAQKNPTAFYLCASSISNSFSYEQYFGPGTRLTVT.

The chain uses TRBV7-9 and TRBJ1-1, with D possibly matching TRBD1 (5 bases). CDR3 length: 14 residues. Germline CDR1 SEHNR, CDR2 FQNEAQ (reference sequence). With 6 bases removed from V and 4 bases from J, the gap between germline ends came to 15 bases. The CDR3 region has the DNA TGTGCCAGCAGTCCCGTGATAAGGGGCACTGAAGCTTTCTTT. Encoded protein: CASSPVIRGTEAFF.

Note on this clone: This may be a read error: a much more frequent sequence differs by one nucleotide. The CDR3 sequence: CARSHGGGIDYEQYF. The DNA of the CDR3 is TGTGCCCGCAGCCACGGGGGGGGCATTGACTACGAGCAGTACTTC. The chain employs TRBV9 and TRBJ2-7; 8 positions match TRBD2. The CDR3 contains 15 residues. The germline V gene has CDR1 SGDLS and CDR2 YYNGEE.

The chain employs TRBV6-5 and TRBJ1-2; 7 nucleotides agree with TRBD1. The germline V gene has CDR1 MNHEY and CDR2 SVGAGI. Trimming at V came to 10 bases and at J to 5 bases, leaving 10 bases not matched to a gene. This CDR3 region has 13 residues. The CDR3: CATRTGPLYGYTF. CDR3 in DNA: TGTGCCACTCGGACAGGTCCTCTATATGGCTACACCTTC.

The V and J genes are TRBV11-2 and TRBJ2-7; tentatively, D is TRBD1 (6 bases). The V gene's germline CDR1 is SGHAT and CDR2 FQNNGV. This CDR3 spans 11 amino acids. V dropped 5 bases and J dropped 11 bases, with 13 bases sitting between them. The CDR3, as DNA: TGTGCCAGCAGCCGCAACAGGGTTAAGTACTTC. Translating it yields CASSRNRVKYF.

The CDR3 DNA reads TGTGCCAGCAGCCTTGAGAGGAACGGATATAATTCACCCCTCCACTTT. Amino acids: CASSLERNGYNSPLHF. The chain joins TRBV5-8 to TRBJ1-6; D remains ambiguous. The V gene's germline CDR1 is SGHTS and CDR2 YDEGEE. V lost 4 bases to trimming and J lost 4 bases, with 15 bases between them. This CDR3 is built from 16 residues.

The chain recombines TRBV5-1 with TRBJ2-3, with TRBD2 matching over 9 bases. V shed 9 bases and J 3 bases; nucleotides not matched to a gene: 11. Germline V gene lookup returns CDR1 SGHRS and CDR2 YFSETQ. The CDR3 spans 15 residues. CDR3 sequence (DNA): TGCGCCACCAAACCCAGCGGGGGGAGGACAGATACGCAGTATTTT. The encoded protein is CATKPSGGRTDTQYF. The entire variable domain, with the rest obtained from reference TRBV5-1 and TRBJ2-3, is as follows: KAGVTQTPRYLIKTRGQQVTLSCSPISGHRSVSWYQQTPGQGLQFLFEYFSETQRNKGNFPGRFSGRQFSNSRSEMNVSTLELGDSALYLCATKPSGGRTDTQYFGPGTRLTVL.

The CDR3 DNA sequence: TGTGCCAGCAGTTACTTGTGGGGAGGCCCCACCGGGGAGCTGTTTTTT. Amino acid sequence: CASSYLWGGPTGELFF. The chain joins TRBV6-2 or TRBV6-3 to TRBJ2-2, with D possibly being TRBD2 (6 bases). Between the trimmed V and J ends, which lost 1 base and 4 bases, there was a span of 13 bases. Germline V gene lookup returns CDR1 MNHEY and CDR2 SVGEGT. The CDR3 extends over 16 amino acids.

CDR3 loop: CASSQEFRGHYGYTF. CDR3 nucleotide sequence: TGCGCCAGCAGCCAAGAATTCAGGGGGCACTATGGCTACACCTTC. This sequence joins TRBV4-1 and TRBJ1-2; 8 bases are shared with TRBD1. This CDR3 is 15 amino acids long. From germline, CDR1 is MGHRA and CDR2 YSYEKL. Trimming cost V 0 bases and J 3 bases; bases outside gene matches: 3.

V usage is TRBV9 and J usage is TRBJ1-5; 7 bases are a match to TRBD1. In germline, CDR1 is SGDLS, CDR2 YYNGEE. V lost 4 bases and J lost 4; bases outside the gene matches: 5. The CDR3 is 14 residues long. CDR3 bases: TGTGCCAGCAGCCCCGACAGGGAAAATCAGCCCCAGCATTTT. Residues: CASSPDRENQPQHF. The whole variable domain, filled in from reference TRBV9 and TRBJ1-5, reads DSGVTQTPKHLITATGQRVTLRCSPRSGDLSVYWYQQSLDQGLQFLIQYYNGEERAKGNILERFSAQQFPDLHSELNLSSLELGDSALYFCASSPDRENQPQHFGDGTRLSIL.

The chain is built from TRBV2 and TRBJ2-1, with unresolved D. The CDR3 loop spans 13 amino acids. V was cut by 3 bases and J by 6 bases, with 9 bases left in between. Germline lookup yields CDR1 SNHLY and CDR2 FYNNEI. The DNA for the CDR3 is TGTGCCAGCAGTGAGTGGCCGTTCAATGAGCAGTTCTTC. Translating it yields CASSEWPFNEQFF. Drawing the rest from reference TRBV2 and TRBJ2-1, the complete variable domain is EPEVTQTPSHQVTQMGQEVILRCVPISNHLYFYWYRQILGQKVEFLVSFYNNEISEKSEIFDDQFSVERPDGSNFTLKIRSTKLEDSAMYFCASSEWPFNEQFFGPGTRLTVL.

The J gene is TRBJ1-2, the V gene TRBV6-4; D call uncertain. Germline loops: CDR1 MRHNA, CDR2 SNTAGT. The CDR3 covers 13 residues. The germline V and J ends were trimmed by 4 bases and 4 bases, with 10 bases remaining between them. CDR3 sequence (DNA): TGTGCCAGCAGTGTGGAGGGTGGCTATGGCTACACCTTC. This gives the protein CASSVEGGYGYTF.